The 15 T cell receptor beta chains presented below share a single source sample, sequenced in a study of shared clonotypes between healthy human individuals. Method: immunoSEQ multiplex PCR; TCRdb's copy keeps in-frame clones and lacks some. The sample holds about 2.4 million clones; approximately 93% are singletons and the top ten take more than 0.35%. The sequencing sample was made of naive CD4+ T cells from PBMCs. Sample subset: CD45RA+ positively selected. All receptors come from a man aged 18 to 30 in good health. Some clones in this sample may be carry-over from other donors' samples.

This chain links TRBV28 with TRBJ2-1; D ambiguous. Deletions cut 4 bases from V and 9 bases from J, with 7 bases between. The CDR3 spans 11 residues. Per the germline V gene, CDR1 is MDHEN and CDR2 is SYDVKM. CDR3 amino acids: CASSSLLEQFF. CDR3 coding DNA: TGTGCCAGCAGTTCTCTTCTTGAGCAGTTCTTC.

CDR3 in DNA: TGTGCCAGCAGGCGCAGACTGGATGGCTACGAGCAGTACTTC. Translation gives CASRRRLDGYEQYF. This chain joins TRBV6-5 and TRBJ2-7, with D hard to call. Trimming removed 6 bases at V and 3 bases at J, with 15 bases between. Germline lookup yields CDR1 MNHEY and CDR2 SVGAGI. The CDR3 covers 14 residues.

This clone is a singleton in its sample. This chain connects TRBV2 to TRBJ2-3; TRBD1 agrees at 9 bases. Germline CDR1 and CDR2: SNHLY and FYNNEI. The V and J ends lost 10 bases and 2 bases, in that order; junction bases with no gene match: 19. This CDR3 spans 18 amino acids. DNA for the CDR3: TGTGCCACAACCTCCGGGACAGGGAGGAGTGGGGCCACAGATACGCAGTATTTT. The encoded protein is CATTSGTGRSGATDTQYF.

This sequence joins TRBV5-1 and TRBJ2-3; 16 bases match TRBD2. The CDR3 is made up of 16 amino acids. Per the germline V gene, CDR1 is SGHRS and CDR2 is YFSETQ. Written as DNA, the CDR3 is TGCGCTTCGGGACTAGCGGGAGGGCCGAGGACAGATACGCAGTATTTT. Its translation is CASGLAGGPRTDTQYF.

This sequence joins TRBV5-1 and TRBJ2-7; 8 bases align to TRBD2. This CDR3 region has 16 residues. With V trimmed by 2 bases and J by 0 bases, 7 bases remained unmatched. Germline assignment: CDR1 SGHRS and CDR2 YFSETQ. CDR3 sequence reads: CASSLELAESSYEQYF. The CDR3, as DNA: TGCGCCAGCAGCTTAGAACTAGCGGAGAGCTCCTACGAGCAGTACTTC.

The gene calls are TRBV5-1 and TRBJ2-2, with 8 bases fitting TRBD1. The CDR3 is made up of 17 amino acids. Looked up from germline, CDR1 is SGHRS and CDR2 is YFSETQ. V lost 4 bases, J lost 0 bases, and 8 bases stayed unmatched. The CDR3: CASSRRDRQSNTGELFF. As DNA, the CDR3 is TGCGCCAGCAGCCGCCGGGACAGGCAATCGAACACCGGGGAGCTGTTTTTT.

This clone was seen just once. The gene calls are TRBV19 and TRBJ2-7, with 7 bases matching TRBD2. The germline gives CDR1 LNHDA, CDR2 SQIVND (reference sequence). Trimming cost V 6 bases and J 5 bases; bases outside gene matches: 19. The CDR3 consists of 17 residues. CDR3 coding DNA: TGTGCCAGTAGGAGATCCGGGACTACCCTTTCTGGTCACGAGCAGTACTTC. Translated, it gives CASRRSGTTLSGHEQYF. Full variable domain (outside the CDR3, taken from reference TRBV19 and TRBJ2-7): DGGITQSPKYLFRKEGQNVTLSCEQNLNHDAMYWYRQDPGQGLRLIYYSQIVNDFQKGDIAEGYSVSREKKESFPLTVTSAQKNPTAFYLCASRRSGTTLSGHEQYFGPGTRLTVT.

For this clone: Other DNA sequences in this sample translate to the same CDR3. The chain joins TRBV15 to TRBJ2-2; D ambiguous. Germline CDR1 is LNHNV and CDR2 is YYDKDF (reference sequence). This CDR3 has 11 amino acids. Between the trimmed V and J ends, which lost 3 bases and 8 bases, there was a span of 4 bases. Here the CDR3 reads CATSRGGELFF. CDR3 sequence (DNA): TGTGCCACCAGCAGGGGTGGGGAGCTGTTTTTT.

About this clone: The sample has other DNA sequences that encode this CDR3 too. The genes are TRBV28 and TRBJ1-5; D might be TRBD1 (5 bases). V was clipped by 3 bases and J by 3 bases, with 12 bases between them. The CDR3 covers 15 residues. The germline CDR1 and CDR2 sequences are MDHEN and SYDVKM. The CDR3 reads CASSLSGGPNQPQHF. DNA for the CDR3: TGTGCCAGCAGTTTGAGTGGGGGACCCAATCAGCCCCAGCATTTT.

V usage is TRBV7-9 and J usage is TRBJ2-5; D is ambiguous. The V end lost 2 bases, the J end lost 2 bases, and 12 bases lay between the germline ends. From germline, CDR1 is SEHNR and CDR2 FQNEAQ (reference sequence). CDR3 length: 15 amino acids. CDR3 loop: CASSLIGQLQETQYF. The CDR3 DNA is TGTGCCAGCAGCTTAATTGGGCAGCTTCAAGAGACCCAGTACTTC.

With respect to this clone: The sample holds other DNA sequences that translate to the same CDR3. The chain links TRBV6-5 to TRBJ2-6; D unclear. The CDR3 is made up of 14 amino acids. V was shortened by 3 bases and J by 0 bases, with 3 bases between the two germline ends. Germline V CDR1 and CDR2: MNHEY, SVGAGI. CDR3 loop: CASSYTSGANVLTF. The CDR3 nucleotides read TGTGCCAGCAGTTATACCTCTGGGGCCAACGTCCTGACTTTC.

This clone was seen only once. The genes are TRBV18 and TRBJ2-5, with 10 nucleotides matching TRBD1. Near its end, the DNA agrees better with TRBJ2-7, so the J call may be wrong. CDR3 length equals 14 residues. CDR1 and CDR2 (germline): KGHSH, LQKENI. The CDR3 is CASSPRQGANEQYF. The CDR3 nucleotides read TGTGCCAGCTCACCACGACAGGGGGCTAACGAGCAGTACTTC.

V usage is TRBV4-1 and J usage is TRBJ2-1; the match to TRBD2 covers 8 bases. This CDR3 region has 18 residues. Germline CDR1 is MGHRA and CDR2 is YSYEKL. Trimming at V came to 1 base and at J to 7 bases, leaving 15 bases not matched to a gene. The CDR3 sequence is CASSQGRPGGEGRNEQFF. The CDR3 nucleotides read TGCGCCAGCAGCCAAGGCCGGCCGGGGGGGGAGGGCCGTAATGAGCAGTTCTTC.

This clone has just one count. The identical CDR3 is also encoded by other nucleotide sequences in the sample. J is TRBJ1-1 and V is TRBV19; 7 positions match TRBD1. V dropped 6 bases and J dropped 0; count of bases not matched to a gene: 1. The CDR3 covers 13 residues. Germline loops: CDR1 LNHDA, CDR2 SQIVND (reference sequence). CDR3 DNA sequence: TGTGCCAGTAGGGACAGGTTGAACACTGAAGCTTTCTTT. Translation gives CASRDRLNTEAFF.

V is TRBV5-6 and J is TRBJ1-1, with 9 positions matching TRBD1. The CDR3 spans 17 residues. With 2 bases clipped from V and 5 bases from J, the junction kept 13 bases outside the gene matches. Germline assignment: CDR1 SGHDT and CDR2 YYEEEE. This CDR3 is CASSLTGNRGRGTEAFF. The CDR3 nucleotides are TGTGCCAGCAGCTTAACCGGGAACAGGGGGCGCGGGACTGAAGCTTTCTTT.